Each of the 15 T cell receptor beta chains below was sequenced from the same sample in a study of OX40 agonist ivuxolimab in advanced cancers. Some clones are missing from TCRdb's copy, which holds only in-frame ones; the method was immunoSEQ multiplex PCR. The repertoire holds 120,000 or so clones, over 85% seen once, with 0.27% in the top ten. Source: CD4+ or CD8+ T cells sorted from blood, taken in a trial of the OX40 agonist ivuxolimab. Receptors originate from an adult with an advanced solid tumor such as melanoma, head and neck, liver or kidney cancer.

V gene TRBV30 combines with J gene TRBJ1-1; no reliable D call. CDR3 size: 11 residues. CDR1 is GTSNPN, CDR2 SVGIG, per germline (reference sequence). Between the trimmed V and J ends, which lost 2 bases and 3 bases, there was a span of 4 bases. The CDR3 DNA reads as TGTGCCTGGAGTCAGTACACTGAAGCTTTCTTT. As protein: CAWSQYTEAFF.

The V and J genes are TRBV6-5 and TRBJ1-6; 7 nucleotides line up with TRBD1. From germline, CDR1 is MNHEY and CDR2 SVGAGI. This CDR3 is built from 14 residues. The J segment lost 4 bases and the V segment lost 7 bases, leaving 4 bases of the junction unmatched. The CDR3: CASTTGVYNSPLHF. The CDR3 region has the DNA TGTGCCAGCACTACAGGGGTATATAATTCACCCCTCCACTTT.

Here the CDR3 DNA reads TGTGCCAGCAGCCGGGACTTACCTACCGAGCAGTACTTC. This translates into CASSRDLPTEQYF. V and J are TRBV28 and TRBJ2-7, with a possible D match to TRBD2 (6 bases). Germline V CDR1 and CDR2: MDHEN, SYDVKM. Trimming stripped 6 bases from V and 6 bases from J, with 15 bases between. This CDR3 has 13 amino acids.

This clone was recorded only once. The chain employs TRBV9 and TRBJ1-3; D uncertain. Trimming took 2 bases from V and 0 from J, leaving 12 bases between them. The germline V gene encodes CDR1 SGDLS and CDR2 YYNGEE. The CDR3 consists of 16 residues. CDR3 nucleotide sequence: TGTGCCAGCAGCGTTCGGGCATTCCTCTCTGGAAACACCATATATTTT. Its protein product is CASSVRAFLSGNTIYF.

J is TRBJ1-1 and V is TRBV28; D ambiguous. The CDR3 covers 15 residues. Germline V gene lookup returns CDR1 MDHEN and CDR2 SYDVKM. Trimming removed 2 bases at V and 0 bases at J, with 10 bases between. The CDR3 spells CASSLRVWVNTEAFF. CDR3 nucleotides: TGTGCCAGCAGTTTAAGGGTTTGGGTGAACACTGAAGCTTTCTTT.

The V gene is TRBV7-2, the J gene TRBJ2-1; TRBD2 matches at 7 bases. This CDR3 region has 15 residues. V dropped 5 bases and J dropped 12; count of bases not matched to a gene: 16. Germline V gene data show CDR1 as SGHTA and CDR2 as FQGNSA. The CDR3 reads CASSESTPGLGGQFF. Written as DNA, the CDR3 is TGTGCCAGCAGCGAGTCGACCCCAGGACTAGGTGGGCAGTTCTTC.

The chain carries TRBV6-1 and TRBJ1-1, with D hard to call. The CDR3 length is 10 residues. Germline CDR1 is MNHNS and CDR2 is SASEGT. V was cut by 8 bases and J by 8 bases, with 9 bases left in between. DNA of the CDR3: TGTGCCAGCTGGCGGCGGGAAGCTTTCTTT. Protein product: CASWRREAFF.

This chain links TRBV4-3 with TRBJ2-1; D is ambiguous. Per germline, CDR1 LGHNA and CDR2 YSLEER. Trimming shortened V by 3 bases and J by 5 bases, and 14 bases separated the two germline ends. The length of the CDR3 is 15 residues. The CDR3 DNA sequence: TGCGCCAGCAGCCACCTATTGACTGGGGACAATGAGCAGTTCTTC. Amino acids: CASSHLLTGDNEQFF.

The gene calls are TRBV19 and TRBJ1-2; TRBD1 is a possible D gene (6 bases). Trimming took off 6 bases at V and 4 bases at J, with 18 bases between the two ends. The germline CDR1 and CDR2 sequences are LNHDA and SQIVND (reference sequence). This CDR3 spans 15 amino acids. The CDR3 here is CASSRGPQSPYGYTF. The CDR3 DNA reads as TGTGCCAGTAGCCGGGGGCCGCAGAGCCCCTATGGCTACACCTTC.

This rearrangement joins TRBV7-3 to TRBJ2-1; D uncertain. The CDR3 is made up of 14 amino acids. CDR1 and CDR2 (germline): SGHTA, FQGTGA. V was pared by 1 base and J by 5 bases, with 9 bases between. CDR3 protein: CASSLNSGNNEQFF. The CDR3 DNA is TGTGCCAGCAGCTTAAATTCCGGTAACAATGAGCAGTTCTTC. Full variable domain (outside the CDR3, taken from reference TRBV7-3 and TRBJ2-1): GAGVSQTPSNKVTEKGKYVELRCDPISGHTALYWYRQSLGQGPEFLIYFQGTGAADDSGLPNDRFFAVRPEGSVSTLKIQRTERGDSAVYLCASSLNSGNNEQFFGPGTRLTVL.

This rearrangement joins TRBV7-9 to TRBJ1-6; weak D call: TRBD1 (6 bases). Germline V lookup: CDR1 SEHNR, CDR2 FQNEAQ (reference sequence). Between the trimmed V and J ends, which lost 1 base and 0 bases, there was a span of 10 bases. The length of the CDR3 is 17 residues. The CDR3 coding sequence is TGTGCCAGCAGCTTAGGGACAGCGAGCTCCTATAATTCACCCCTCCACTTT. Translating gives CASSLGTASSYNSPLHF.

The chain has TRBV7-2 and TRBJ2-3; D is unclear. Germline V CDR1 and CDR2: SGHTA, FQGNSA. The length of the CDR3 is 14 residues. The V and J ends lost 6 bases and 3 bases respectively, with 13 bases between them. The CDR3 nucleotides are TGTGCCAGCAGTCCTACCCGACCAACAGATACGCAGTATTTT. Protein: CASSPTRPTDTQYF. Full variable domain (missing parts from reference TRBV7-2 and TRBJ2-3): GAGVSQSPSNKVTEKGKDVELRCDPISGHTALYWYRQSLGQGLEFLIYFQGNSAPDKSGLPSDRFSAERTGGSVSTLTIQRTQQEDSAVYLCASSPTRPTDTQYFGPGTRLTVL.

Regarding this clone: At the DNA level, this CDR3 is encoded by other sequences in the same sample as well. The CDR3, as DNA: TGTGCCAGCAGCTTAGACAGCTCCGGAAACACCATATATTTT. Translation gives CASSLDSSGNTIYF. The V call is TRBV11-2, the J call TRBJ1-3; no clear D. V lost 0 bases and J 4 bases, leaving 7 bases between the germline ends. From germline, CDR1 is SGHAT and CDR2 FQNNGV. The CDR3 length is 14 residues.

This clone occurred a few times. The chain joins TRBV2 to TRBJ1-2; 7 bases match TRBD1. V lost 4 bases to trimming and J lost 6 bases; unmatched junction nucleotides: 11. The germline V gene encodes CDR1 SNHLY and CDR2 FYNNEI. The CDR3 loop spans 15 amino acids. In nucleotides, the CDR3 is TGTGCCAGCAGTGCAGGACAGGAGGCCGGGGATGGCTACACCTTC. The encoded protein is CASSAGQEAGDGYTF.

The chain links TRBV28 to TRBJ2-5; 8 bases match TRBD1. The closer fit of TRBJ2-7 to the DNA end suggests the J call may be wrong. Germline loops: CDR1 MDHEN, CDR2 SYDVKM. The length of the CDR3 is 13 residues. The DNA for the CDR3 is TGTGCCAGCAGAAGTCAGGGGGCTTACGAGCAGTACTTC. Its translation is CASRSQGAYEQYF.